These 30 T cell receptor beta chains were all obtained from the same sample, sequenced in a study of vaccination and CD4 T cells after COVID-19 (dated by TCRdb to between 2021 and 2024). The method behind the library was PCR. The instrument given in TCRdb is Illumina iSeq 100. At the Johns Hopkins FTIC core, DNA from the cultured CD4+ T cells underwent TCR sequencing with the Oncomine TCR Beta short-read assay. The public reads were reprocessed in TCRdb via fastp at Q25 and MiXCR, keeping in-frame beta chains. Each record represents a unique CDR3 protein, reported with the most common genes and DNA among its rows. Present in this sample are about 18,000 distinct CDR3 sequences, about 60% of which were seen just once. The ten top clones hold more than 9.5% of the sample. Their antigens are not known. Explained via the paper, the treatment or condition label denotes: roughly ten-day PBMC culture with coronavirus spike peptide pools or control peptides (ViraFEST assay).

The specimen comprised CD4+ T cells from blood, cultured in vitro, sampled after SARS-CoV-2 vaccination. The receptors shown here come from a human donor who had recovered from COVID-19.

The rearrangement joins TRBV11-2 to TRBJ2-7; TRBD1 might be the D (5 bases). This CDR3 has 17 residues. The V end lost 0 bases, the J end lost 5 bases, and 20 bases lay between the germline ends. The germline V gene encodes CDR1 SGHAT and CDR2 FQNNGV. CDR3 DNA sequence: TGTGCCAGCAGCTTAGATTCAAGGCGGCAGGGTTTCCACGAGCAGTACTTC. Amino acids: CASSLDSRRQGFHEQYF. Full variable domain (remainder filled in from reference TRBV11-2 and TRBJ2-7): EAGVAQSPRYKIIEKRQSVAFWCNPISGHATLYWYQQILGQGPKLLIQFQNNGVVDDSQLPKDRFSAERLKGVDSTLKIQPAKLEDSAVYLCASSLDSRRQGFHEQYFGPGTRLTVT.

The chain has TRBV19 and TRBJ2-2; perhaps TRBD1 as D (5 bases). Per germline, CDR1 LNHDA and CDR2 SQIVND (reference sequence). The CDR3 loop spans 13 amino acids. Trimming removed 5 bases from V and 8 bases from J, with 12 bases in between. The CDR3 DNA is TGTGCCAGTAGTCCCCCGTCAGGGGGGGAGCTGTTTTTT. It translates to CASSPPSGGELFF.

This clonotype was seen a few times. The chain carries TRBV11-2 and TRBJ1-1; TRBD1 matches at 7 bases. With V trimmed by 3 bases and J by 2 bases, 3 bases remained unmatched. The CDR3 runs 14 residues. The germline V gene encodes CDR1 SGHAT and CDR2 FQNNGV. CDR3 DNA sequence: TGTGCCAGCAGCTTTGGGACAGCCAACACTGAAGCTTTCTTT. Translating gives CASSFGTANTEAFF.

The V call is TRBV6-1, the J call TRBJ1-5; TRBD1 matches at 9 bases. The CDR3 is 14 residues long. In germline, CDR1 is MNHNS, CDR2 SASEGT. V shed 5 bases, J shed 7 bases, and the junction held 6 bases outside the gene matches. In DNA form, the CDR3 reads TGTGCCAGCAGTCCACAGGGGGCTAGGCAGCCCCAGCATTTT. This encodes CASSPQGARQPQHF.

This clonotype was observed a few times. The chain links TRBV19 to TRBJ1-5; TRBD1 matches 7 bases. The CDR3 consists of 15 residues. V shed 5 bases, J shed 0 bases, and the junction held 4 bases outside the gene matches. Germline values: CDR1 LNHDA, CDR2 SQIVND (reference sequence). The CDR3: CASSPDRSSNQPQHF. In nucleotides, the CDR3 is TGTGCCAGTAGTCCGGACAGGAGTAGCAATCAGCCCCAGCATTTT.

The genes are TRBV30 and TRBJ1-2; D is possibly TRBD1 (6 bases). V was clipped by 6 bases and J by 6 bases, with 14 bases between them. Germline V gene data show CDR1 as GTSNPN and CDR2 as SVGIG (reference sequence). CDR3 length equals 12 residues. The CDR3 DNA is TGTGCCTGTAATATAGGGGGGAATGGCTACACCTTC. This codes for CACNIGGNGYTF. Variable domain in full (rest from reference TRBV30 and TRBJ1-2): SQTIHQWPATLVQPVGSPLSLECTVEGTSNPNLYWYRQAAGRGLQLLFYSVGIGQISSEVPQNLSASRPQDRQFILSSKKLLLSDSGFYLCACNIGGNGYTFGSGTRLTVV.

This clonotype was detected only a few times. The chain couples TRBV18 to TRBJ1-1; D perhaps matches TRBD1 (5 bases). The CDR3 spans 15 residues. In germline, CDR1 is KGHSH, CDR2 LQKENI. Trimming took off 3 bases at V and 3 bases at J, with 14 bases between the two ends. In DNA form, the CDR3 reads TGTGCCAGCTCACCCCGTGCAGGGCGGGACACTGAAGCTTTCTTT. It specifies CASSPRAGRDTEAFF.

In this sample, this clonotype turned up once. The chain couples TRBV20-1 to TRBJ2-7, with D perhaps matching TRBD1 or TRBD2 (5 bases each). CDR1 is DFQATT and CDR2 is SNEGSKA in the germline V gene (reference sequence). Trimming left V 2 bases short and J 2 bases short, with 10 bases between. This CDR3 region has 13 residues. The CDR3 sequence is CSARPPGPYEQYF. For the CDR3, the DNA is TGCAGTGCTAGACCACCGGGGCCCTACGAGCAGTACTTC.

The chain recombines TRBV2 with TRBJ1-1, with 7 bases identical to TRBD1. CDR3 size: 14 residues. The V gene end was trimmed by 6 bases and the J gene end by 1 base; junction bases not matched to a gene: 5. Germline V gene data show CDR1 as SNHLY and CDR2 as FYNNEI. DNA of the CDR3: TGTGCCAGCAGGATTCCAGGGGGGAACACTGAAGCTTTCTTT. This encodes CASRIPGGNTEAFF.

The rearrangement joins TRBV28 to TRBJ2-1; D is unresolved. CDR1 and CDR2 from the germline V gene are MDHEN and SYDVKM. The CDR3 has 11 residues. Deletions cut 2 bases from V and 6 bases from J, with 2 bases between. The CDR3 region is CASSLLNEQFF. CDR3 coding DNA: TGTGCCAGCAGTTTACTCAATGAGCAGTTCTTC.

The CDR3 loop is CASKEDREHEQYF. CDR3 DNA: TGTGCCAGCAAAGAGGACAGGGAGCACGAGCAGTACTTC. This sequence joins TRBV2 and TRBJ2-7; 8 nucleotides align to TRBD1. Unmatched junction bases numbered 7, after V lost 7 bases and J lost 5 bases. The CDR3 spans 13 residues. In germline, CDR1 is SNHLY, CDR2 FYNNEI.

This chain links TRBV4-1 with TRBJ1-2, with TRBD1 matching over 10 bases. The CDR3 totals 18 residues. Germline CDR1 is MGHRA and CDR2 is YSYEKL. Trimming at V came to 0 bases and at J to 1 base, leaving 8 bases not matched to a gene. For the CDR3, the DNA is TGCGCCAGCAGCCAAGAAGGTCCGGGACAGGGGCATAACTATGGCTACACCTTC. It encodes CASSQEGPGQGHNYGYTF.

This clonotype came up a few times. V usage is TRBV7-2 and J usage is TRBJ1-2; D may be TRBD1 (6 bases). Per germline, CDR1 SGHTA and CDR2 FQGNSA. This CDR3 has 15 amino acids. Trimming shortened V by 7 bases and J by 3 bases, and 18 bases separated the two germline ends. Here the CDR3 DNA reads TGTGCCAGCACTCCTTGGCAGGGGAGAGACTATGGCTACACCTTC. Amino acid sequence: CASTPWQGRDYGYTF.

J is TRBJ1-5 and V is TRBV12-3 or TRBV12-4; D may be TRBD1 (5 bases). The CDR3 spans 14 residues. Trimming took 6 bases from V and 6 from J, leaving 15 bases between them. Here the CDR3 DNA reads TGTGCCAGCAGGCTATCAGGAAGGGGTCAGCCCCAGCATTTT. This sequence encodes CASRLSGRGQPQHF.

Only a few counts were recorded for this clonotype. The chain carries TRBV24-1 and TRBJ2-5; 11 positions agree with TRBD2. The trim removed 5 bases at V and 5 bases at J, leaving 6 bases unmatched. The CDR3 has 15 amino acids. Per germline, CDR1 KGHDR and CDR2 SFDVKD. CDR3 residues: CATSVTSGVYETQYF. The CDR3 nucleotides read TGTGCCACCAGTGTGACTAGCGGGGTGTATGAGACCCAGTACTTC.

This chain connects TRBV20-1 to TRBJ2-3, with 11 bases fitting TRBD2. The CDR3 has 17 residues. Germline-derived CDR1 and CDR2 are DFQATT and SNEGSKA (reference sequence). The V segment lost 0 bases and the J segment 2 bases; nucleotides outside the gene matches: 7. The DNA for the CDR3 is TGCAGTGCTAGAGATAGCCGGACTAGCGGGCCCACAGATACGCAGTATTTT. Translation: CSARDSRTSGPTDTQYF.

This chain links TRBV28 with TRBJ1-2; D ambiguous. The CDR3 contains 17 residues. Trimming shortened V by 0 bases and J by 5 bases, and 19 bases separated the two germline ends. The germline CDR1 and CDR2 sequences are MDHEN and SYDVKM. The CDR3, as DNA: TGTGCCAGCAGTTTATGGGGCCCGTCAGGAGTGGAGTATGGCTACACCTTC. Translated, it gives CASSLWGPSGVEYGYTF.

This clonotype was observed a handful of times. The chain recombines TRBV2 with TRBJ1-2; D is uncertain. Per the germline V gene, CDR1 is SNHLY and CDR2 is FYNNEI. The CDR3 has 16 residues. Trimming removed 7 bases at V and 7 bases at J, with 25 bases between. The CDR3: CASTLLNGPTRGGYTF. The CDR3 region has the DNA TGTGCCAGCACCCTCCTTAACGGGCCTACCCGGGGTGGCTACACCTTC.

The chain couples TRBV6-2 or TRBV6-3 to TRBJ1-2; D ambiguous. The germline CDR1 and CDR2 sequences are MNHEY and SVGEGT. CDR3 length: 14 residues. V lost 2 bases and J 0 bases, leaving 7 bases between the germline ends. CDR3 nucleotide sequence: TGTGCCAGCAGTTACAGTGCAGCTAACTATGGCTACACCTTC. The encoded protein is CASSYSAANYGYTF.

The DNA for the CDR3 is TGTGCCAGCAGGCCCGCTACAGGTCCCAACACTGAAGCTTTCTTT. Protein product: CASRPATGPNTEAFF. The chain links TRBV2 to TRBJ1-1; TRBD1 might be the D (5 bases). Germline CDR1 reads SNHLY; CDR2 reads FYNNEI. V lost 6 bases to trimming and J lost 2 bases, with 16 bases between them. The CDR3 totals 15 residues.

This clonotype has more than one count but fewer than ten. The chain has TRBV20-1 and TRBJ1-1; D is ambiguous. Trimming took 3 bases from V and 0 from J, leaving 11 bases between them. CDR3 length equals 14 residues. Germline CDR1 and CDR2: DFQATT and SNEGSKA (reference sequence). The CDR3 here is CSASVPRLNTEAFF. CDR3 sequence (DNA): TGCAGTGCTAGTGTCCCCAGACTGAACACTGAAGCTTTCTTT.

This chain connects TRBV2 to TRBJ1-1, with D possibly being TRBD1 (5 bases). Deletions cut 2 bases from V and 4 bases from J, with 14 bases between. This CDR3 region has 15 residues. The germline V gene encodes CDR1 SNHLY and CDR2 FYNNEI. The CDR3 DNA sequence: TGTGCCAGCAGTGAATTTGGACACTCAGCCACTGAAGCTTTCTTT. Translated, it gives CASSEFGHSATEAFF.

This clonotype was picked up one time. The CDR3: CASRGLRSGSYEQYF. The CDR3 coding sequence is TGTGCCAGTAGGGGACTCCGAAGTGGCTCCTACGAGCAGTACTTC. This chain joins TRBV19 and TRBJ2-7; the D gene is possibly TRBD2 (6 bases). The CDR3 extends over 15 amino acids. In germline, CDR1 is LNHDA, CDR2 SQIVND (reference sequence). The ends were cut back, 6 bases at V and 0 bases at J, with 15 bases in the middle.

The rearrangement links TRBV11-2 to TRBJ2-7, with D perhaps TRBD2 (6 bases). The ends were cut back, 5 bases at V and 2 bases at J, with 16 bases in the middle. CDR3 length: 15 amino acids. In germline, CDR1 is SGHAT, CDR2 FQNNGV. Written as DNA, the CDR3 is TGTGCCAGCAGCCCCGGGCTAGCGCGGACCTACGAGCAGTACTTC. Protein: CASSPGLARTYEQYF.

The gene calls are TRBV11-3 and TRBJ2-1; a weak D match, TRBD2 (6 bases). V was trimmed by 0 bases and J by 8 bases, leaving 8 bases between them. This CDR3 region has 13 residues. CDR1 and CDR2 from the germline V gene are SGHNT and YENEEA. This CDR3 reads CASSLDWEDEQFF. For the CDR3, the DNA is TGTGCCAGCAGCTTAGATTGGGAGGATGAGCAGTTCTTC.

This clonotype was recorded a few times. The chain couples TRBV20-1 to TRBJ2-5, with unresolved D. The V and J ends lost 0 bases and 5 bases respectively, with 13 bases between them. Germline V gene sequence: CDR1 DFQATT, CDR2 SNEGSKA (reference sequence). This CDR3 contains 14 residues. CDR3 region: CSARERRIPETQYF. CDR3 in DNA: TGCAGTGCTAGAGAACGCCGTATCCCCGAGACCCAGTACTTC.

The CDR3 coding sequence is TGTGCCAGCAGCTTAGGTCAACCTGGCTCTTCAGCAGATACGCAGTATTTT. It specifies CASSLGQPGSSADTQYF. The rearrangement links TRBV7-3 to TRBJ2-3; D ambiguous. Trimming left V 2 bases short and J 4 bases short, with 19 bases between. Germline CDR1 reads SGHTA; CDR2 reads FQGTGA. The CDR3 has 17 residues. Full variable domain (remainder filled in from reference TRBV7-3 and TRBJ2-3): GAGVSQTPSNKVTEKGKYVELRCDPISGHTALYWYRQSLGQGPEFLIYFQGTGAADDSGLPNDRFFAVRPEGSVSTLKIQRTERGDSAVYLCASSLGQPGSSADTQYFGPGTRLTVL.

In its sample, this clonotype was seen a few times. The V gene is TRBV20-1, the J gene TRBJ1-5; perhaps TRBD1 as D (5 bases). This CDR3 contains 13 residues. The germline V gene has CDR1 DFQATT and CDR2 SNEGSKA (reference sequence). V lost 1 base and J lost 9, with 13 bases in between. CDR3 nucleotides: TGCAGTGCTAGAGGGGGCCCTGAGTCGCCCCAGCATTTT. Translated: CSARGGPESPQHF.

This clonotype was counted a few times. The rearrangement joins TRBV7-9 to TRBJ1-2; 12 positions agree with TRBD1. Germline V lookup: CDR1 SEHNR, CDR2 FQNEAQ (reference sequence). Trimming removed 1 base from V and 5 bases from J; junction bases left unmatched: 5. The CDR3 sequence is 16 residues long. This chain's CDR3 is CASSLVGTGGAYGYTF. CDR3 DNA sequence: TGTGCCAGCAGCTTAGTGGGGACAGGGGGCGCGTATGGCTACACCTTC.

This rearrangement joins TRBV20-1 to TRBJ2-1; 14 nucleotides match TRBD2. Unmatched junction bases numbered 13, after V lost 2 bases and J lost 1 base. Germline V lookup: CDR1 DFQATT, CDR2 SNEGSKA (reference sequence). The CDR3 spans 20 residues. The chain's CDR3 is CSARQRRLAGGPGSYNEQFF. The CDR3 DNA sequence: TGCAGTGCTAGACAACGGAGACTAGCGGGAGGGCCAGGGTCCTACAATGAGCAGTTCTTC.